Following are 32 T cell receptor beta chains from one sample sequenced in a study of T-cell memory formation after mild COVID-19. TCRdb itself ran the 5' RACE reads through MiXCR, one entry per CDR3 protein. The sample has approximately 300,000 distinct CDR3 sequences, roughly 15% seen once. The sequencing sample was made of PBMCs or a T cell subset sorted from them (not recorded which). These receptors all come from a man aged 18 to 29 who had mild COVID-19 (a few samples of this study predate the infection). Cell type and time point are not known.

In this sample, this clonotype turned up many times. V is TRBV7-8 and J is TRBJ2-3, with D perhaps given as TRBD1 or TRBD2 (5 bases each). Per the germline V gene, CDR1 is SGHVS and CDR2 is FQNEAQ. The CDR3 extends over 16 amino acids. Deletions cut 5 bases from V and 2 bases from J, with 17 bases between. The DNA of the CDR3 is TGTGCCAGCAGCCCCAGGGCGGGCAGGCCCACAGATACGCAGTATTTT. Translation: CASSPRAGRPTDTQYF.

The rearrangement uses TRBV7-2 and TRBJ1-2; D remains ambiguous. CDR3 length: 13 amino acids. Germline lookup yields CDR1 SGHTA and CDR2 FQGNSA. Trimming stripped 1 base from V and 3 bases from J, with 6 bases between. The CDR3 DNA is TGTGCCAGCAGCTTAGATCCGGACTATGGCTACACCTTC. Residues: CASSLDPDYGYTF.

The chain combines TRBV12-3 or TRBV12-4 with TRBJ2-7; TRBD1 matches 8 bases. The CDR3 runs to 20 residues. The V gene end was trimmed by 6 bases and the J gene end by 3 bases; junction bases not matched to a gene: 25. The chain's CDR3 is CASRREGRGLRGGRLYEQYF. In nucleotides, the CDR3 is TGTGCCAGCAGGCGTGAAGGCAGGGGGCTAAGAGGTGGGCGCCTCTACGAGCAGTACTTC.

Comments on this clonotype: One end of the junction varies from germline; a read error may be responsible. J is TRBJ2-3 and V is TRBV4-3; 8 positions match TRBD1. CDR3 length: 14 residues. Germline V gene lookup returns CDR1 LGHNA and CDR2 YSLEER. CDR3 amino acids: CASSRQGNADTKYF. CDR3 coding DNA: TGCGCCAGCAGCCGACAGGGGAACGCAGATACGAAGTATTTT.

This sequence joins TRBV9 and TRBJ1-1, with D tentatively TRBD1 (5 bases). The CDR3 consists of 15 residues. In germline, CDR1 is SGDLS, CDR2 YYNGEE. The V gene lost 4 bases and the J gene lost 4 bases, with 17 bases spanning the gap. CDR3 sequence (DNA): TGTGCCAGCAGCCCCCCCGCCGGGGCGAGCACTGAAGCTTTCTTT. The encoded protein is CASSPPAGASTEAFF. Drawing the rest from reference TRBV9 and TRBJ1-1, the complete variable domain is DSGVTQTPKHLITATGQRVTLRCSPRSGDLSVYWYQQSLDQGLQFLIQYYNGEERAKGNILERFSAQQFPDLHSELNLSSLELGDSALYFCASSPPAGASTEAFFGQGTRLTVV.

This clonotype was seen ten or more times. V is TRBV5-1 and J is TRBJ2-5; no firm D call. This CDR3 contains 14 residues. V gave up 2 bases and J gave up 1 base, with 9 bases separating them. Germline-derived CDR1 and CDR2 are SGHRS and YFSETQ. The CDR3 sequence: CASSLRRIQETQYF. The CDR3 DNA follows: TGCGCCAGCAGCTTACGACGGATCCAAGAGACCCAGTACTTC.

V gene TRBV6-6 combines with J gene TRBJ1-1; 11 nucleotides match TRBD1. V shed 4 bases and J 4 bases; nucleotides not matched to a gene: 2. Germline CDR1 is MNHNY and CDR2 is SVGAGI (reference sequence). This CDR3 region has 14 residues. In DNA, the CDR3 is TGTGCCAGCAGTTCGGGACAGGGGGTCACTGAAGCTTTCTTT. Its translation: CASSSGQGVTEAFF.

This clonotype has at least ten counts. The V gene is TRBV7-2, the J gene TRBJ2-3; TRBD2 matches at 13 bases. Germline CDR1 reads SGHTA; CDR2 reads FQGNSA. This CDR3 spans 16 amino acids. V was clipped by 5 bases and J by 1 base; unmatched bases: 3. For the CDR3, the DNA is TGTGCCAGCAGCCCTGGACTAGCGGGGGGCACAGATACGCAGTATTTT. It is translated as CASSPGLAGGTDTQYF.

This clonotype has at least ten counts. The DNA of the CDR3 is TGCGCCAGCAGCTTGAGGGGACAGGGAAACACCGGGGAGCTGTTTTTT. It specifies CASSLRGQGNTGELFF. The rearrangement links TRBV5-1 to TRBJ2-2, with 9 bases matching TRBD1. V was pared by 1 base and J by 2 bases, with 3 bases of the junction left unmatched. The germline gives CDR1 SGHRS, CDR2 YFSETQ. This CDR3 is 16 amino acids long.

V gene TRBV6-5 combines with J gene TRBJ1-4; a weak D match, TRBD1 (6 bases). The V end lost 6 bases, the J end lost 7 bases, and 12 bases lay between the germline ends. Germline lookup yields CDR1 MNHEY and CDR2 SVGAGI. The length of the CDR3 is 13 residues. The CDR3 reads CASRKDRSEKLFF. The CDR3 DNA is TGTGCCAGCAGAAAAGACAGGAGTGAAAAACTGTTTTTT.

This clonotype was detected only a few times. This chain joins TRBV9 and TRBJ2-1; D possibly uses TRBD1 or TRBD2 (6 bases each). CDR3 length equals 14 residues. The germline V gene encodes CDR1 SGDLS and CDR2 YYNGEE. The V gene lost 0 bases and the J gene lost 9 bases, with 13 bases spanning the gap. The CDR3 DNA sequence: TGTGCCAGCAGCGTAGCTTGGGGGGCGGGTGAGCAGTTCTTC. Amino acids: CASSVAWGAGEQFF.

This clonotype was recorded a few times. The chain combines TRBV6-2 or TRBV6-3 with TRBJ2-3; tentatively, D is TRBD2 (5 bases). Trimming stripped 6 bases from V and 8 bases from J, with 12 bases between. CDR3 size: 12 residues. The germline V gene encodes CDR1 MNHEY and CDR2 SVGEGT. CDR3 DNA sequence: TGTGCCAGCAGCCGGCTTGGAGGTACGCAGTATTTT. Its translation is CASSRLGGTQYF.

The rearrangement joins TRBV20-1 to TRBJ1-1; no clear D gene. The germline gives CDR1 DFQATT, CDR2 SNEGSKA (reference sequence). V was pared by 6 bases and J by 0 bases, with 8 bases between. The CDR3 has 12 residues. CDR3 sequence reads: CSAGRLNTEAFF. DNA of the CDR3: TGCAGTGCAGGCAGATTGAACACTGAAGCTTTCTTT.

This clonotype was found a few times. The chain couples TRBV2 to TRBJ2-3; 8 bases line up with TRBD2. V gave up 4 bases and J gave up 3 bases; unmatched junction bases: 3. This CDR3 is built from 14 residues. CDR1 is SNHLY and CDR2 is FYNNEI in the germline V gene. This chain's CDR3 is CASSGGTRTDTQYF. Here the CDR3 DNA reads TGTGCCAGCAGTGGAGGGACTAGGACAGATACGCAGTATTTT.

In its sample, this clonotype was seen a few times. The chain links TRBV6-2 or TRBV6-3 to TRBJ1-3; no definite D call. V was pared by 0 bases and J by 0 bases, with 6 bases between. The CDR3 has 15 residues. The germline V gene encodes CDR1 MNHEY and CDR2 SVGEGT. The CDR3 sequence is CASSYSPSSGNTIYF. The CDR3 bases are TGTGCCAGCAGTTACTCGCCAAGCTCTGGAAACACCATATATTTT.

The rearrangement joins TRBV2 to TRBJ1-1; D unresolved. The CDR3 sequence is 15 residues long. Germline CDR1 is SNHLY and CDR2 is FYNNEI. Trimming stripped 3 bases from V and 2 bases from J, with 13 bases between. DNA for the CDR3: TGTGCCAGCAGTGAGAGCACAACCTATAACACTGAAGCTTTCTTT. Protein product: CASSESTTYNTEAFF.

This clonotype was found many times. The chain employs TRBV20-1 and TRBJ2-7; D is unclear. This CDR3 contains 14 residues. V gave up 5 bases and J gave up 5 bases, with 19 bases separating them. Germline V CDR1 and CDR2: DFQATT, SNEGSKA (reference sequence). Written as DNA, the CDR3 is TGCAGTGCTCTCCTTATAGGATCGGGCGACGAGCAGTACGTC. Its protein is CSALLIGSGDEQYV.

This clonotype was counted a few times. V is TRBV29-1 and J is TRBJ2-3, with D possibly TRBD2 on 8 matching bases. CDR1 SQVTM and CDR2 ANQGSEA come from the germline V gene. Trimming left V 4 bases short and J 6 bases short, with 20 bases between. The CDR3 is 15 amino acids. The CDR3 bases are TGCAGCGTTGGGGGGACTAGGGGGCTTCGCGATACGCAGTATTTT. It codes for CSVGGTRGLRDTQYF.

In nucleotides, the CDR3 is TGTGCCAGCAGTGCCCCCTTTCCGGAAAAACTGTTTTTT. Protein: CASSAPFPEKLFF. V and J are TRBV2 and TRBJ1-4; D unclear. Germline V gives CDR1 SNHLY, CDR2 FYNNEI. V was clipped by 4 bases and J by 8 bases, with 11 bases between them. The CDR3 is 13 amino acids.

The sample holds many counts of this clonotype. The chain uses TRBV5-1 and TRBJ1-2, with no clear D. The V gene lost 4 bases and the J gene lost 3 bases, with 13 bases spanning the gap. The CDR3 length is 14 residues. The germline gives CDR1 SGHRS, CDR2 YFSETQ. The CDR3 protein is CASSPRGRDYGYTF. In DNA, the CDR3 is TGCGCCAGCAGCCCCCGTGGGAGGGACTATGGCTACACCTTC.

This clonotype has only a few counts. This chain joins TRBV6-5 and TRBJ2-3, with TRBD2 matching over 7 bases. V trimming: 0 bases; J trimming: 10 bases; junction bases outside the gene matches: 4. Germline loops: CDR1 MNHEY, CDR2 SVGAGI. The CDR3 is made up of 13 amino acids. As DNA, the CDR3 is TGTGCCAGCAGTTACTCGATACGGGAGGCGCAGTATTTT. Translating gives CASSYSIREAQYF.

The table lists this clonotype with a few counts. This sequence joins TRBV7-8 and TRBJ2-5; D is possibly TRBD1 or TRBD2 (5 bases each). The CDR3 extends over 14 amino acids. The germline gives CDR1 SGHVS, CDR2 FQNEAQ. V was cut by 5 bases and J by 4 bases, with 14 bases left in between. CDR3 sequence reads: CASSQATRGETQYF. Here the CDR3 DNA reads TGTGCCAGCAGCCAGGCAACTAGGGGAGAGACCCAGTACTTC.

The chain joins TRBV3-1 to TRBJ2-5; 8 bases are shared with TRBD2. Germline-derived CDR1 and CDR2 are LGHDT and YNNKEL (reference sequence). The V gene end was trimmed by 0 bases and the J gene end by 5 bases; junction bases not matched to a gene: 11. CDR3 length: 17 amino acids. CDR3 in DNA: TGTGCCAGCAGCCAAGATGACGGGGGGGCCTTACAGGAGACCCAGTACTTC. Protein product: CASSQDDGGALQETQYF.

This clonotype was detected a few times. The CDR3 loop is CASSLSLGNEQYF. The CDR3 nucleotides read TGTGCCAGCAGTCTGTCCTTGGGGAACGAGCAGTACTTC. V gene TRBV3-1 combines with J gene TRBJ2-7; D unclear. The V end was cut by 6 bases, the J end by 5 bases, with 14 bases between. Germline CDR1 and CDR2: LGHDT and YNNKEL (reference sequence). This CDR3 region has 13 residues.

The gene calls are TRBV6-5 and TRBJ2-7; 7 bases fit TRBD1. CDR3 length: 12 amino acids. V lost 8 bases to trimming and J lost 3 bases; unmatched junction nucleotides: 4. Per germline, CDR1 MNHEY and CDR2 SVGAGI. The CDR3 coding sequence is TGTGCCAGCCGGGACAGCTTCTACGAGCAGTACTTC. It encodes CASRDSFYEQYF.

This clonotype was detected only a few times. CDR3 DNA: TGTGCCAGTTCTGGGCAGACCCTGAACACCGGGGAGCTGTTTTTT. Translating it yields CASSGQTLNTGELFF. The chain combines TRBV7-2 with TRBJ2-2; D call uncertain. The V end was cut by 9 bases, the J end by 1 base, with 15 bases between. The CDR3 spans 15 residues. From germline, CDR1 is SGHTA and CDR2 FQGNSA.

This clonotype was seen a few times. The V call is TRBV7-9, the J call TRBJ2-5, with D hard to call. Deletions cut 5 bases from V and 3 bases from J, with 19 bases between. CDR3 length: 16 amino acids. CDR1 is SEHNR and CDR2 is FQNEAQ in the germline V gene (reference sequence). This CDR3 is CASSIYRTLTEETQYF. The CDR3, as DNA: TGTGCCAGCAGCATCTACCGGACCCTTACTGAAGAGACCCAGTACTTC.

CDR3 residues: CASSHGNEQYV. CDR3 nucleotides: TGTGCCAGCAGCCACGGGAACGAGCAGTACGTC. The rearrangement links TRBV16 to TRBJ2-7; maybe TRBD2 (5 bases). The V end lost 3 bases, the J end lost 5 bases, and 5 bases lay between the germline ends. There are 11 residues in the CDR3. Germline V gene sequence: CDR1 KGHSY, CDR2 FQNENV.

The chain is built from TRBV11-2 and TRBJ2-1; TRBD2 aligns across 9 bases. CDR1 is SGHAT and CDR2 is FQNNGV in the germline V gene. CDR3 length equals 18 residues. V shed 1 base, J shed 0 bases, and the junction held 7 bases outside the gene matches. The CDR3 DNA reads TGTGCCAGCAGCTTAGGTCTTCAGCGGGGGGTCTCCTACAATGAGCAGTTCTTC. It encodes CASSLGLQRGVSYNEQFF.

This clonotype was seen a few times. J is TRBJ1-2 and V is TRBV4-3; no reliable D call. Looked up from germline, CDR1 is LGHNA and CDR2 is YSLEER. V lost 1 base, J lost 3 bases, and 12 bases lay in between. The CDR3 extends over 15 amino acids. The chain's CDR3 is CASSQVFSGYYGYTF. CDR3 in DNA: TGCGCCAGCAGCCAAGTGTTTTCGGGGTACTATGGCTACACCTTC.

The V gene is TRBV5-4, the J gene TRBJ1-2; weak D call: TRBD1 (5 bases). The germline V gene has CDR1 SGHNT and CDR2 YYREEE (reference sequence). V shed 5 bases and J shed 4 bases, with 9 bases lying between them. This CDR3 has 12 residues. The CDR3 nucleotides are TGTGCCAGCAGTACCGACAGCTATGGCTACACCTTC. Its translation: CASSTDSYGYTF. The full variable domain, with the rest looked up from reference TRBV5-4 and TRBJ1-2, is ETGVTQSPTHLIKTRGQQVTLRCSSQSGHNTVSWYQQALGQGPQFIFQYYREEENGRGNFPPRFSGLQFPNYSSELNVNALELDDSALYLCASSTDSYGYTFGSGTRLTVV.

There are a few counts of this clonotype. The chain carries TRBV7-3 and TRBJ2-2, with 11 bases lining up with TRBD2. V trimming: 1 base; J trimming: 9 bases; junction bases outside the gene matches: 10. The CDR3 length is 17 residues. Germline V lookup: CDR1 SGHTA, CDR2 FQGTGA. The CDR3, as DNA: TGTGCCAGCAGCTTAAATGGACTAGCGGGCCCGGCCCGGGAGCTGTTTTTT. It encodes CASSLNGLAGPARELFF.